This T cell receptor (beta chain) was identified in a study of T-cell reconstitution after alpha-beta-depleted transplantation in children. This clonotype has at least ten counts. The TCRbeta library incorporated unique molecular identifiers. Each CDR3 protein is one row after TCRdb ran MiXCR on the PCR reads. In the table there are more than 200,000 distinct CDR3 sequences, about 25% of which are singletons. The CDR3 sequence is 12 residues long. Germline V gives CDR1 SEHNR, CDR2 FQNEAQ (reference sequence). Trimming pared 3 bases from V and 5 bases from J, leaving 7 bases between. Sequenced here: PBMCs, sampled before TCRalphabeta/CD19-depleted stem cell transplant. The TCR originated in a girl aged 2 to 9 with Fanconi anemia, due to receive a stem cell transplant. The rearrangement uses TRBV7-9 and TRBJ1-1; D gene uncertain. As DNA, the CDR3 is TGTGCCAGCAGCTTTCCGGGGACTGAAGCTTTCTTT. This codes for CASSFPGTEAFF.